This entry lists 2 T cell receptor beta chains sequenced from one sample in a study of Ad26.COV2.S vaccination and SARS-CoV-2 variants. Treatment defined: about 20 received Ad26.COV2.S at low or high dose, single or two shots; about five received placebo; per-sample allocation not given. Day 63 following the first vaccine or placebo injection was when the samples were taken. TCRdb's copy holds only in-frame clones and misses some; the assay was immunoSEQ multiplex PCR. The data hold more than 300,000 clones, with roughly 80% observed a single time. Sequenced material: peripheral blood, taken in a trial of Ad26.COV2.S vaccine versus placebo. These receptors came from a person aged 18-60 years who received the Ad26.COV2.S COVID-19 vaccine or a placebo.

This clone was observed once. The genes are TRBV6-2 or TRBV6-3 and TRBJ2-7; 10 nucleotides agree with TRBD2. CDR1 is MNHEY and CDR2 is SVGEGT in the germline V gene. CDR3 length: 16 residues. After removal of 4 bases from V and 3 bases from J, the junction contained 9 bases not matched to a gene. DNA for the CDR3: TGTGCCAGCAGTTTCCCACTAGCGGGGCAAAGCTACGAGCAGTACTTC. Residues: CASSFPLAGQSYEQYF.

This chain joins TRBV19 and TRBJ2-7; TRBD1 matches 8 bases. The CDR3 runs 14 residues. Germline values: CDR1 LNHDA, CDR2 SQIVND (reference sequence). V shed 3 bases and J 0 bases; nucleotides not matched to a gene: 1. Here the CDR3 DNA reads TGTGCCAGTAGTATGACAGGGGACTCCTACGAGCAGTACTTC. Its protein product is CASSMTGDSYEQYF.